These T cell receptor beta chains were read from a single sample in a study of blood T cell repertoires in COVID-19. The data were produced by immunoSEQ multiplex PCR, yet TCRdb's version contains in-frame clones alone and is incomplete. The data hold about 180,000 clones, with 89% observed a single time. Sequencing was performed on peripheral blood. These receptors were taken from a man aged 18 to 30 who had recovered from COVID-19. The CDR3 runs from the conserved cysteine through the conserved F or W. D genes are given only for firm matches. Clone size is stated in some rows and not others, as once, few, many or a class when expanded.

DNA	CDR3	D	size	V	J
TGCGCCAGCAGCCAAGATTCAGCAGGGGGCAGATTGGGCTACACCTTC	CASSQDSAGGRLGYTF	TRBD1	few	TRBV4-3	TRBJ1-2
TGCGCCAGCAGCTTGCAGGGGCCAAACACTGAAGCTTTCTTT	CASSLQGPNTEAFF	-	-	TRBV5-1	TRBJ1-1
TGTGCCAGCAGCTTGTCGCGCAGCAATCAGCCCCAGCATTTT	CASSLSRSNQPQHF	-	-	TRBV5-8	TRBJ1-5
TGTGCCAGCACCAACCTAAGAGGCAGTGAAGAGACCCAGTACTTC	CASTNLRGSEETQYF	-	-	TRBV6-6	TRBJ2-5
TGTGCCAGCAGTCCAAGACGGCTTAGCGATCAGCCCCAGCATTTT	CASSPRRLSDQPQHF	-	-	TRBV6-5	TRBJ1-5
TGTGCCAGCAGCTTAAGGGAGGTGTCCTACAATGAGCAGTTCTTC	CASSLREVSYNEQFF	-	-	TRBV11-2	TRBJ2-1
TGTGCCACCAGTGATTCGGGACAGGAAGCTTTCTTT	CATSDSGQEAFF	TRBD1	-	TRBV24-1	TRBJ1-1
TGTGCCAGCAGTGACCCCTCTAATGGACTGATCCACGAGCAGTACTTC	CASSDPSNGLIHEQYF	-	-	TRBV2	TRBJ2-7
TGTGCCAGTAGTATGGGGGCGAGGACTGAAGCTTTCTTT	CASSMGARTEAFF	-	-	TRBV19	TRBJ1-1
TGTGCCAGTAGTATGACAGGGGGTGACGCTGAAGCTTTCTTT	CASSMTGGDAEAFF	TRBD1	-	TRBV19	TRBJ1-1
TGTGCCAGCAGCCAAAACACAGGAGGGGTCGGCTCCTACGAGCAGTACTTC	CASSQNTGGVGSYEQYF	-	-	TRBV7-8	TRBJ2-7
TGTGCCACCAGCGAGTTCCGGGAGATCAACGAGCAGTACTTC	CATSEFREINEQYF	-	-	TRBV15	TRBJ2-7
TGCGCCAGCAGCCAAGCCCCGGAGTCTGGGGCCAACGTCCTGACTTTC	CASSQAPESGANVLTF	-	-	TRBV4-1	TRBJ2-6
TGTGCCAGCAGCCGGACAGTCGTGAGCACAGATACGCAGTATTTT	CASSRTVVSTDTQYF	-	-	TRBV11-2	TRBJ2-3
TGTGCCAGCAGTTCCCGGCCTAGCGGGAGTGGCAATGAGCAGTTCTTC	CASSSRPSGSGNEQFF	TRBD2	-	TRBV27	TRBJ2-1
TGTGCCAGCAGTTTTTTCTCGCGGGGCAGGGTGGGCACTGAAGCTTTCTTT	CASSFFSRGRVGTEAFF	-	-	TRBV28	TRBJ1-1
TGTGCCAGCAGCGTAGGGGACAATAGCAATCAGCCCCAGCATTTT	CASSVGDNSNQPQHF	-	-	TRBV9	TRBJ1-5
TGTGCCAGCAGCCATCCCCCGGACATATTAGCGGGTAGGGCGTTGAATGAGCAGTTCTTC	CASSHPPDILAGRALNEQFF	TRBD2	-	TRBV4-2	TRBJ2-1
TGTGCCAGCAGCCGGGACATCTCCAACTCTGGAAACACCATATATTTT	CASSRDISNSGNTIYF	-	few	TRBV7-6	TRBJ1-3
TGCGCCAGCAGCCCAGACAGGGTTAGGGATACGCAGTATTTT	CASSPDRVRDTQYF	TRBD1	-	TRBV5-1	TRBJ2-3
TGTGCCAGCAGCCAAGAAGGGACAGGACATGCAACTAATGAAAAACTGTTTTTT	CASSQEGTGHATNEKLFF	TRBD1	-	TRBV3-1/TRBV3-2	TRBJ1-4
TGTGCCAGCAGTTACGGGCTATCTCAAGAGACCCAGTACTTC	CASSYGLSQETQYF	-	-	TRBV6-5	TRBJ2-5
TGTGCCAGCAGCTTCGCTAACGCCGCCTACGAGCAGTACTTC	CASSFANAAYEQYF	-	-	TRBV5-4	TRBJ2-7
TGCGCCAGCAGCCCAAGGGGGCGGGAGACCCAGTACTTC	CASSPRGRETQYF	TRBD1	-	TRBV4-3	TRBJ2-5
TGTGCCAGCAGTCCCCTGGGCGTCTCTGGAAACACCATATATTTT	CASSPLGVSGNTIYF	-	-	TRBV7-2	TRBJ1-3
TGTGCCAGCAGTTACGGTGCGGGAGGTCGTGGTGAGCAGTTCTTC	CASSYGAGGRGEQFF	TRBD2	-	TRBV6-5	TRBJ2-1